Presented here are 16 T cell receptor beta chains from one specimen sequenced in a study of blood T cell repertoires in COVID-19. Only in-frame clones appear in the TCRdb table, and some are missing; sequencing was by immunoSEQ multiplex PCR. The profile shows approximately 92,000 clones, about 81% of them singletons. Material: peripheral blood. These receptors originate from a man older than 75 with acute or convalescent COVID-19.

This sequence joins TRBV12-3 or TRBV12-4 and TRBJ2-1; weak D call: TRBD1 (5 bases). The CDR3 has 13 residues. The ends were cut back, 7 bases at V and 6 bases at J, with 13 bases in the middle. The chain's CDR3 is CASITTVTNEQFF. CDR3 nucleotide sequence: TGTGCCAGCATTACGACAGTTACCAATGAGCAGTTCTTC.

The CDR3 bases are TGTGCCAGCAGCCCCAACTGGACAGGGGGAGGCGGCTACACCTTC. It specifies CASSPNWTGGGGYTF. The genes are TRBV11-2 and TRBJ1-2, with TRBD1 matching over 10 bases. The length of the CDR3 is 15 residues. CDR1 is SGHAT and CDR2 is FQNNGV in the germline V gene. V trimming: 5 bases; J trimming: 8 bases; junction bases outside the gene matches: 11.

This clone occurred a few times. The rearrangement links TRBV6-5 to TRBJ1-1, with a weak D call TRBD1 (5 bases). Trimming took off 8 bases at V and 1 base at J, with 17 bases between the two ends. Germline V lookup: CDR1 MNHEY, CDR2 SVGAGI. The CDR3 has 15 residues. CDR3 nucleotide sequence: TGTGCCAGCCGGGACTCCGGCTGGGCGAACACTGAAGCTTTCTTT. Translated, it gives CASRDSGWANTEAFF.

This sequence joins TRBV4-1 and TRBJ2-7, with 8 nucleotides matching TRBD2. Germline lookup yields CDR1 MGHRA and CDR2 YSYEKL. V was clipped by 0 bases and J by 7 bases; unmatched bases: 8. The CDR3 has 15 amino acids. The CDR3 DNA reads as TGCGCCAGCAGCCAAGATCTGTTAGCGGGGTCTGAGCAGTACTTC. Its protein is CASSQDLLAGSEQYF.

This chain uses TRBV19 with TRBJ1-1; D uncertain. There are 13 residues in the CDR3. The germline V and J ends were trimmed by 5 bases and 0 bases, with 7 bases remaining between them. CDR1 and CDR2 from the germline V gene are LNHDA and SQIVND (reference sequence). This chain's CDR3 is CASSFAVNTEAFF. The CDR3 coding sequence is TGTGCCAGTAGTTTTGCAGTGAACACTGAAGCTTTCTTT. The complete variable domain, with remaining parts taken from reference TRBV19 and TRBJ1-1, reads DGGITQSPKYLFRKEGQNVTLSCEQNLNHDAMYWYRQDPGQGLRLIYYSQIVNDFQKGDIAEGYSVSREKKESFPLTVTSAQKNPTAFYLCASSFAVNTEAFFGQGTRLTVV.

The CDR3 nucleotides are TGTGCCAGCAGTCTCGGGACAGGATCCTACAATGAGCAGTTCTTC. It is translated as CASSLGTGSYNEQFF. The chain combines TRBV27 with TRBJ2-1, with TRBD1 matching over 8 bases. Per the germline V gene, CDR1 is MNHEY and CDR2 is SMNVEV (reference sequence). V gave up 5 bases and J gave up 1 base; unmatched junction bases: 4. This CDR3 is 15 amino acids long.

The sample holds one count of this clone. The gene calls are TRBV29-1 and TRBJ2-1, with 8 bases that match TRBD1. The ends lost 1 base at V and 3 bases at J; junction bases unmatched: 20. The CDR3 consists of 20 residues. The germline CDR1 and CDR2 sequences are SQVTM and ANQGSEA. The CDR3 bases are TGCAGCGTTGAAGTCCGAACCTTCGGACAGGGTCGGGCAAACTACAATGAGCAGTTCTTC. Translation: CSVEVRTFGQGRANYNEQFF.

The V gene is TRBV7-9, the J gene TRBJ1-3; perhaps TRBD1 as D (6 bases). V was trimmed by 5 bases and J by 4 bases, leaving 18 bases between them. The CDR3 consists of 16 residues. Per the germline V gene, CDR1 is SEHNR and CDR2 is FQNEAQ (reference sequence). The CDR3 sequence is CASSPAGTRQGNTIYF. The CDR3 DNA is TGTGCCAGCAGCCCCGCCGGGACAAGGCAGGGAAACACCATATATTTT. The full variable domain, completed using reference TRBV7-9 and TRBJ1-3, is DTGVSQNPRHKITKRGQNVTFRCDPISEHNRLYWYRQTLGQGPEFLTYFQNEAQLEKSRLLSDRFSAERPKGSFSTLEIQRTEQGDSAMYLCASSPAGTRQGNTIYFGEGSWLTVV.

The CDR3 DNA reads as TGTGCCAGCAGCATCGGACAGGTAGGGCCCTCGAACTCCTACGAGCAGTACTTC. Encoded protein: CASSIGQVGPSNSYEQYF. The rearrangement links TRBV5-5 to TRBJ2-7, with 7 bases fitting TRBD1. The J segment lost 0 bases and the V segment lost 4 bases, leaving 16 bases of the junction unmatched. Per germline, CDR1 SGHKS and CDR2 YYEKEE (reference sequence). The CDR3 contains 18 residues.

The genes are TRBV7-2 and TRBJ1-2, with 7 bases aligning to TRBD1. The CDR3 runs 14 residues. From germline, CDR1 is SGHTA and CDR2 FQGNSA. J was trimmed by 2 bases and V by 5 bases; bases with no gene match: 5. In DNA, the CDR3 is TGTGCCAGCAGCCTGGGACAGAACAACTATGGCTACACCTTC. It is translated as CASSLGQNNYGYTF.

The sample holds one count of this clone. The chain couples TRBV5-8 to TRBJ1-5; D unresolved. Germline V gives CDR1 SGHTS, CDR2 YDEGEE. V was clipped by 5 bases and J by 5 bases, with 14 bases between them. CDR3 size: 14 residues. CDR3 sequence: CASSSYLADQPQHF. CDR3 nucleotide sequence: TGTGCCAGCAGTTCGTACCTGGCCGATCAGCCCCAGCATTTT.

This clone was seen once. The CDR3 here is CASSLDPGMNTEAFF. In DNA, the CDR3 is TGTGCCAGCAGCTTAGACCCCGGGATGAACACTGAAGCTTTCTTT. The gene calls are TRBV11-3 and TRBJ1-1, with D uncertain. V lost 0 bases and J 0 bases, leaving 8 bases between the germline ends. The germline gives CDR1 SGHNT, CDR2 YENEEA. CDR3 length equals 15 residues.

The CDR3 is CASSAGQGGSPLHF. The DNA for the CDR3 is TGTGCCAGCAGCGCGGGACAGGGTGGATCGCCCCTCCACTTT. The chain carries TRBV7-9 and TRBJ1-6; 9 bases align to TRBD1. Trimming cost V 5 bases and J 13 bases; bases outside gene matches: 9. The CDR3 sequence is 14 residues long. The germline V gene has CDR1 SEHNR and CDR2 FQNEAQ (reference sequence).

In nucleotides, the CDR3 is TGTGCCAGCAGTGAAGACCATAGAGGGACCCAGTACTTC. It is translated as CASSEDHRGTQYF. The V call is TRBV2, the J call TRBJ2-5, with unresolved D. Germline V lookup: CDR1 SNHLY, CDR2 FYNNEI. V was trimmed by 1 base and J by 7 bases, leaving 10 bases between them. The CDR3 runs to 13 residues.

This clone was found a few times. The V call is TRBV7-2, the J call TRBJ2-7; a weak D match, TRBD2 (5 bases). Between the trimmed V and J ends, which lost 1 base and 5 bases, there was a span of 21 bases. Germline V gene sequence: CDR1 SGHTA, CDR2 FQGNSA. The CDR3 is made up of 17 amino acids. The CDR3 DNA follows: TGTGCCAGCAGCTTAGAAGCGACGCGGGCTTGGAACAACGAGCAGTACTTC. Translating it yields CASSLEATRAWNNEQYF.

The chain links TRBV9 to TRBJ2-3; TRBD2 is a possible D gene (6 bases). Germline values: CDR1 SGDLS, CDR2 YYNGEE. Trimming removed 3 bases from V and 1 base from J, with 15 bases in between. The CDR3 sequence is 16 residues long. CDR3 protein: CASSALGEDRTDTQYF. The CDR3 nucleotides read TGTGCCAGCAGCGCGCTCGGGGAGGACCGCACAGATACGCAGTATTTT.